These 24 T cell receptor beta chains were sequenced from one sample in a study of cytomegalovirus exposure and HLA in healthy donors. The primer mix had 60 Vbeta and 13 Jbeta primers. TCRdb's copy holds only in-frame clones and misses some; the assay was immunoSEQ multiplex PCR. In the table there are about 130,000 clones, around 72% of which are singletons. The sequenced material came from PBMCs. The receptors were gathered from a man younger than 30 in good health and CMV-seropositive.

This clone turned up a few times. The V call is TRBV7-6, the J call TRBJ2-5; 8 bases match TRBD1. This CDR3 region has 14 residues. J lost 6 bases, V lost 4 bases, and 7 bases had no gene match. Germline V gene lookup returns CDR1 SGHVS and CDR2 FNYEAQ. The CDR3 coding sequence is TGTGCCAGCAGCTCCCCCGGGACAGGAAAGACCCAGTACTTC. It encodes CASSSPGTGKTQYF.

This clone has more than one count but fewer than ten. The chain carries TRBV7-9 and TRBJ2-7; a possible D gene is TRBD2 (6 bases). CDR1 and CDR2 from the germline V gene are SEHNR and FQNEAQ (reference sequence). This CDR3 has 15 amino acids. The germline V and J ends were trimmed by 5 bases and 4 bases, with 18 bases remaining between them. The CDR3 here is CASSPLGGAPYEQYF. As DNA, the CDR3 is TGTGCCAGCAGCCCCTTGGGCGGGGCGCCTTACGAGCAGTACTTC. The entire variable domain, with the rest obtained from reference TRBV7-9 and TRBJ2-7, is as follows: DTGVSQNPRHKITKRGQNVTFRCDPISEHNRLYWYRQTLGQGPEFLTYFQNEAQLEKSRLLSDRFSAERPKGSFSTLEIQRTEQGDSAMYLCASSPLGGAPYEQYFGPGTRLTVT.

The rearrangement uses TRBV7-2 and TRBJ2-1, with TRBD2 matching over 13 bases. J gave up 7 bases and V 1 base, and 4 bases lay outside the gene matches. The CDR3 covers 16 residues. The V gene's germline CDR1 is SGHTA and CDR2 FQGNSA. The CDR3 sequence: CASSLETSGRVNEQFF. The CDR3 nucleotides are TGTGCCAGCAGCTTAGAAACTAGCGGGAGGGTTAATGAGCAGTTCTTC. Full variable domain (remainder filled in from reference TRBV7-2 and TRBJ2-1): GAGVSQSPSNKVTEKGKDVELRCDPISGHTALYWYRQSLGQGLEFLIYFQGNSAPDKSGLPSDRFSAERTGGSVSTLTIQRTQQEDSAVYLCASSLETSGRVNEQFFGPGTRLTVL.

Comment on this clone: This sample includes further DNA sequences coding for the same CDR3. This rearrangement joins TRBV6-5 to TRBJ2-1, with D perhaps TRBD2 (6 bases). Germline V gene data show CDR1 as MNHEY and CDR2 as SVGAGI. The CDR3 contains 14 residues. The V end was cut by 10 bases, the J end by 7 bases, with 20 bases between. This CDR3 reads CATKGGGAGNEQFF. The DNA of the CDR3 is TGTGCCACCAAAGGCGGCGGGGCGGGGAATGAGCAGTTCTTC.

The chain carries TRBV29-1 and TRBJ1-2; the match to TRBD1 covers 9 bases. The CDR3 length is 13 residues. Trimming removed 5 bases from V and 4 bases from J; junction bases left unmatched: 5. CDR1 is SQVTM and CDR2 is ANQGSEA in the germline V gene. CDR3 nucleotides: TGCAGCGTTCCTGGGACAGGGACCTATGGCTACACCTTC. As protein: CSVPGTGTYGYTF.

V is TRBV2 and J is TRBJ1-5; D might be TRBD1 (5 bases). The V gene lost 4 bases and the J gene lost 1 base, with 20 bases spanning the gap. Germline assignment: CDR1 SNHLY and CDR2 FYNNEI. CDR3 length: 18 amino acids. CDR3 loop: CASSARPPSGASNQPQHF. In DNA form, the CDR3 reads TGTGCCAGCAGTGCAAGGCCCCCAAGCGGGGCCAGCAATCAGCCCCAGCATTTT.

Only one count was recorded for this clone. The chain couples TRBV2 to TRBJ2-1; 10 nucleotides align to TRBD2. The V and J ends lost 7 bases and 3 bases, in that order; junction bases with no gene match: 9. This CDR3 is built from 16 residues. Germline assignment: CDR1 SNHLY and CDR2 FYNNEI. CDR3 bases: TGTGCCAGCACAATGGCCCTAGCGGGAGTCTACAATGAGCAGTTCTTC. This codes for CASTMALAGVYNEQFF.

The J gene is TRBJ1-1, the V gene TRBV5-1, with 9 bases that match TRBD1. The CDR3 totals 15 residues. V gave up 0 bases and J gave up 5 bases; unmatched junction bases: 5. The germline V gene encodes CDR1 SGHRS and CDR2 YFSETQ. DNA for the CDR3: TGCGCCAGCAGCTTGGAGACAGGGGGGATTACTGAAGCTTTCTTT. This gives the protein CASSLETGGITEAFF.

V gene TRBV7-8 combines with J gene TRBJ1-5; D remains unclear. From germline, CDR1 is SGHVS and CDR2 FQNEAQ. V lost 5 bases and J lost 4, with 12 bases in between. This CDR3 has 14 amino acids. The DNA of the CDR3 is TGTGCCAGCAGCCGCTGGGCAGGTAATCAGCCCCAGCATTTT. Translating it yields CASSRWAGNQPQHF.

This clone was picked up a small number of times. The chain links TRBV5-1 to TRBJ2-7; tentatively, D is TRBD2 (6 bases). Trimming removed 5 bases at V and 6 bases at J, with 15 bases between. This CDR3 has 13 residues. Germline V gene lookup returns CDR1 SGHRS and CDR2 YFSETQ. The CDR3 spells CASSVAEDLEQYF. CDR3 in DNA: TGCGCCAGCAGTGTAGCGGAGGACCTCGAGCAGTACTTC.

The CDR3 coding sequence is TGTGCCAGCAGAAACCGGGACAGGGGGTCGAACACTGAAGCTTTCTTT. Its protein product is CASRNRDRGSNTEAFF. The chain uses TRBV28 and TRBJ1-1; 11 bases agree with TRBD1. The germline gives CDR1 MDHEN, CDR2 SYDVKM. The CDR3 consists of 16 residues. V was clipped by 6 bases and J by 1 base; unmatched bases: 7.

The CDR3 spells CASSQVGVGQFF. CDR3 nucleotide sequence: TGTGCCAGCAGCCAAGTTGGAGTCGGGCAGTTCTTC. The rearrangement uses TRBV14 and TRBJ2-1; D is undetermined. The CDR3 sequence is 12 residues long. Germline lookup yields CDR1 SGHDN and CDR2 FVKESK. V was cut by 1 base and J by 12 bases, with 10 bases left in between.

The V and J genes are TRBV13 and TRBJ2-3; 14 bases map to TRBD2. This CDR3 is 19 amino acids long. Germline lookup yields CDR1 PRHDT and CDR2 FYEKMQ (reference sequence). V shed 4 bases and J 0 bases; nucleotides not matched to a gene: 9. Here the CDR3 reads CASSYTTSGGEASTDTQYF. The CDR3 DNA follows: TGTGCCAGCAGCTACACGACTAGCGGGGGGGAAGCTAGCACAGATACGCAGTATTTT.

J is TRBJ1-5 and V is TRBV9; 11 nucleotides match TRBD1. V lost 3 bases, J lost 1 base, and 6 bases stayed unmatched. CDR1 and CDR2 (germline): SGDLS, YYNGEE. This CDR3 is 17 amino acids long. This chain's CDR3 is CASSAGTGGSSNQPQHF. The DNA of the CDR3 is TGTGCCAGCAGCGCGGGGACAGGGGGTTCCAGCAATCAGCCCCAGCATTTT.

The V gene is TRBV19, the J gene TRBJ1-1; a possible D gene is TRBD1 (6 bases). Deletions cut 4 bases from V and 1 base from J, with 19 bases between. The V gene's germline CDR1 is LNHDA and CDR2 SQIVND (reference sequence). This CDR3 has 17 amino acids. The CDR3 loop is CASSSYGRGAGNTEAFF. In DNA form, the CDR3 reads TGTGCCAGTAGTAGTTATGGTCGGGGGGCCGGGAACACTGAAGCTTTCTTT.

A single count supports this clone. The CDR3 here is CASSVVAPNTGELFF. The CDR3 nucleotides are TGTGCCAGCAGCGTAGTAGCGCCGAACACCGGGGAGCTGTTTTTT. V and J are TRBV9 and TRBJ2-2; D possibly corresponds to TRBD2 (5 bases). The germline gives CDR1 SGDLS, CDR2 YYNGEE. The V gene lost 0 bases and the J gene lost 0 bases, with 6 bases spanning the gap. This CDR3 has 15 amino acids. Complete variable domain (other parts from reference TRBV9 and TRBJ2-2): DSGVTQTPKHLITATGQRVTLRCSPRSGDLSVYWYQQSLDQGLQFLIQYYNGEERAKGNILERFSAQQFPDLHSELNLSSLELGDSALYFCASSVVAPNTGELFFGEGSRLTVL.

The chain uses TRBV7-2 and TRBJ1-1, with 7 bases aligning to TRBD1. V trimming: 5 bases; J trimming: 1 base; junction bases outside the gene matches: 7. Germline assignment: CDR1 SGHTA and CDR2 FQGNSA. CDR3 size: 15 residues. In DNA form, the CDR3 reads TGTGCCAGCAGCCCTCTCGGACAGGCGAACACTGAAGCTTTCTTT. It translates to CASSPLGQANTEAFF.

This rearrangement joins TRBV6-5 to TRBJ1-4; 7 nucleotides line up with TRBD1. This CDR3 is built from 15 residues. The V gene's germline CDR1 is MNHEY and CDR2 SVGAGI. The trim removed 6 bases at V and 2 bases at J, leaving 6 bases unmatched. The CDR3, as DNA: TGTGCCAGCAGACGATACAGGGGTACTAATGAAAAACTGTTTTTT. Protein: CASRRYRGTNEKLFF.

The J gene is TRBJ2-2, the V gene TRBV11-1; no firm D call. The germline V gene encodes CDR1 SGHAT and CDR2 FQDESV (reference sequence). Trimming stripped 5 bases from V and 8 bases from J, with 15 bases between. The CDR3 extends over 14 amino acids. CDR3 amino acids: CASSRVSFGGELFF. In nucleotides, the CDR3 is TGTGCCAGCAGCCGGGTCTCATTCGGGGGGGAGCTGTTTTTT.

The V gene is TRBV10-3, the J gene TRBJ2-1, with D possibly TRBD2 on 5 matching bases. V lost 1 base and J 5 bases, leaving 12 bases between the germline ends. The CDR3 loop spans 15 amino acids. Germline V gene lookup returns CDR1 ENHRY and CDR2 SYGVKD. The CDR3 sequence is CAISEYVGEDNEQFF. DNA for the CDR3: TGTGCCATCAGTGAGTACGTGGGAGAAGACAATGAGCAGTTCTTC.

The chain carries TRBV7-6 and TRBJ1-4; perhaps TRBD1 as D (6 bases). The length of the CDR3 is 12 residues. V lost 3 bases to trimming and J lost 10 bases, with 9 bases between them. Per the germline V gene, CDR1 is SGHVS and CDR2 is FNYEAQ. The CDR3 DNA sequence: TGTGCCAGCAGCTTCGCACAGGGAAAACTGTTTTTT. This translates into CASSFAQGKLFF. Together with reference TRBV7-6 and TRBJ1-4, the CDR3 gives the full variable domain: GAGVSQSPRYKVTKRGQDVALRCDPISGHVSLYWYRQALGQGPEFLTYFNYEAQQDKSGLPNDRFSAERPEGSISTLTIQRTEQRDSAMYRCASSFAQGKLFFGSGTQLSVL.

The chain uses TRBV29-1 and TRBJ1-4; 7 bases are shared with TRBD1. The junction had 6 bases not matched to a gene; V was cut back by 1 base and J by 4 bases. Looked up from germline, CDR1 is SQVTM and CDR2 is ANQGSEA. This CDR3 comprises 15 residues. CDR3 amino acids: CSVEGYRGNNEKLFF. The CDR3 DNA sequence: TGCAGCGTTGAAGGCTACAGGGGAAATAATGAAAAACTGTTTTTT.

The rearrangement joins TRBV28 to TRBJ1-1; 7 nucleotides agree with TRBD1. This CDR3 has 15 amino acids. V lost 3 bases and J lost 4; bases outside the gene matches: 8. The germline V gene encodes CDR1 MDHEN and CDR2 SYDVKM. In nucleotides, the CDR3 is TGTGCCAGCAGTTTTCTTGGACAGGAAGGCACTGAAGCTTTCTTT. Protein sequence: CASSFLGQEGTEAFF.

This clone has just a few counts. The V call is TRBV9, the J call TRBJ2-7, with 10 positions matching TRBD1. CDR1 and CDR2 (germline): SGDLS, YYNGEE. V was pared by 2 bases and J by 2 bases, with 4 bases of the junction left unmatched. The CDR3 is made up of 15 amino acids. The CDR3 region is CASSVSGTGAYEQYF. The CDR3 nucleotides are TGTGCCAGCAGCGTGTCCGGGACAGGGGCCTACGAGCAGTACTTC.